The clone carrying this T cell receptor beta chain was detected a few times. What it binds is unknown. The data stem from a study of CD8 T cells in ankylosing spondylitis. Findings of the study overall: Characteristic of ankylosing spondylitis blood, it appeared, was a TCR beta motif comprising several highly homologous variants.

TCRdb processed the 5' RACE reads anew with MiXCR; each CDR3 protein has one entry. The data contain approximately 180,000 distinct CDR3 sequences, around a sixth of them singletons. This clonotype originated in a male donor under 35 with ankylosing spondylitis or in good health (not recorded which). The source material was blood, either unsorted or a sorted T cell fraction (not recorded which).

Written as DNA, the CDR3 is TGTGCCAGCAGCTTAGGTACTAGCGGGATATCCTACAATGAGCAGTTCTTC. It is translated as CASSLGTSGISYNEQFF. The V call is TRBV7-6, the J call TRBJ2-1; 10 bases match TRBD2. This CDR3 spans 17 amino acids. J gave up 1 base and V 1 base, and 4 bases lay outside the gene matches. Germline V lookup: CDR1 SGHVS, CDR2 FNYEAQ.